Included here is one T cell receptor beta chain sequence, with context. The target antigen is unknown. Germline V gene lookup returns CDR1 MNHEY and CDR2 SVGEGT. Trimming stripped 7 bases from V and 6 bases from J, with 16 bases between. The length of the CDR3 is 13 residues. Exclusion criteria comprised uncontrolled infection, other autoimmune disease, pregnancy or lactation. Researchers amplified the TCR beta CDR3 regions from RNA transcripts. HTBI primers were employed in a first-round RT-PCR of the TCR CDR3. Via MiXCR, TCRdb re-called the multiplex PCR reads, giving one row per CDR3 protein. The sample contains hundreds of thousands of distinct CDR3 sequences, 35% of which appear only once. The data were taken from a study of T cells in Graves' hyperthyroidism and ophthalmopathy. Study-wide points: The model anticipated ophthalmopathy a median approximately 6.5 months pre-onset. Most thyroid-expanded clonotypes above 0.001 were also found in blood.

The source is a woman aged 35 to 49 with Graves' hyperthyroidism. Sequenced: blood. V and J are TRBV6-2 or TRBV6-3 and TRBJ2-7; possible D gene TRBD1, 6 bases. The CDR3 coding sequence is TGTGCCAGCACCGATACAGGGTTCCGCGAGCAGTACTTC. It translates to CASTDTGFREQYF.